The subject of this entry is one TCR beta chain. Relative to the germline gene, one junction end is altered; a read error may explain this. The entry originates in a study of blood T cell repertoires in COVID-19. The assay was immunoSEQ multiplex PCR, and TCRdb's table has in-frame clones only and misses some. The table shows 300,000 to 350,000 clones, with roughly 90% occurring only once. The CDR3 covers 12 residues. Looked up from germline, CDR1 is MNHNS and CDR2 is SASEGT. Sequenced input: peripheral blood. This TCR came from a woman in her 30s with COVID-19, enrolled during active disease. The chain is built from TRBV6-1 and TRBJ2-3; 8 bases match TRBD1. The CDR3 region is CASSEGRTGKGF. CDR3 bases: TGTGCCAGCAGTGAAGGAAGGACAGGGAAAGGTTTT.